This T cell receptor beta chain is drawn from a study of T cells in Graves' hyperthyroidism and ophthalmopathy. This clonotype has a handful of counts. TCR beta CDR3 sequences were amplified from RNA transcripts. The study used the HTBI primer set for a first-round RT-PCR of the TCR CDR3. TCRdb analysed the multiplex PCR reads with MiXCR anew, one entry per CDR3 protein. The table lists under 750,000 distinct CDR3 sequences, roughly a sixth of them singletons, with over 15% in the top ten. The CDR3 length is 14 residues. Germline lookup yields CDR1 SGHRS and CDR2 YFSETQ. V was clipped by 5 bases and J by 7 bases; unmatched bases: 9.

The chain carries TRBV5-1 and TRBJ1-2, with 9 bases that match TRBD1. The TCR originated in a woman aged 45 to 65 with Graves' hyperthyroidism that later progressed to Graves' ophthalmopathy. The sequenced sample consisted of blood. CDR3 protein: CASRTGQGVVGYTF. Here the CDR3 DNA reads TGCGCCAGCAGAACGGGACAGGGCGTAGTTGGCTACACCTTC.